These T cell receptor beta chains were read from a single sample in a study of T-cell memory formation after mild COVID-19. TCRdb processed the 5' RACE reads anew with MiXCR; each CDR3 protein has one entry. The sample holds roughly 240,000 distinct CDR3 sequences, roughly 17% seen once. The specimen was PBMCs or a T cell subset sorted from them (not recorded which). Receptors were obtained from a man aged 18 to 30 who had mild COVID-19 (a few samples of this study predate the infection). Cell type and time point are not known. Both conserved end residues are part of each CDR3. Each record gives: D gene, J gene, V gene, clone size, CDR3 protein, CDR3 DNA. The D gene is left open where the match is weak. Size values are once, few and many counts, or a class for expanded clones, and some rows have none.

>TRBD2|TRBJ2-2|TRBV4-3|NA
CASSQDSGGLRTGELFF
TGCGCCAGCAGCCAAGATTCGGGGGGGTTACGTACCGGGGAGCTGTTTTTT
>TRBD1|TRBJ1-1|TRBV18|NA
CASSPVTGGETEAFF
TGTGCCAGCTCACCGGTGACAGGGGGCGAGACTGAAGCTTTCTTT
>NA|TRBJ2-2|TRBV12-3/TRBV12-4|few
CASRPPIYTTGELFF
TGTGCCAGCAGACCCCCGATTTACACCACCGGGGAGCTGTTTTTT
>NA|TRBJ2-3|TRBV4-3|NA
CASSQELGSTDTQYF
TGCGCCAGCAGCCAGGAACTGGGCAGCACAGATACGCAGTATTTT
>TRBD1|TRBJ1-6|TRBV6-1|NA
CASSENSAGGRSPLHF
TGTGCCAGCAGTGAAAACTCGGCAGGGGGAAGGTCACCCCTCCACTTT
>TRBD1|TRBJ2-2|TRBV5-1|few
CASSRQRQGVRAGELFF
TGCGCCAGCAGCCGACAGCGACAGGGGGTGAGGGCCGGGGAGCTGTTTTTT
>NA|TRBJ2-5|TRBV7-2|many
CASSFRGQETQYF
TGTGCCAGCAGTTTTAGGGGCCAAGAGACCCAGTACTTC
>TRBD1|TRBJ2-1|TRBV20-1|NA
CSAKQGASQFF
TGCAGTGCGAAGCAGGGGGCTTCGCAGTTCTTC
>NA|TRBJ2-6|TRBV7-9|NA
CASSVLWAGANVLTF
TGTGCCAGCAGCGTGTTATGGGCTGGGGCCAACGTCCTGACTTTC
>NA|TRBJ2-3|TRBV4-3|few
CASSPGLGGDTQYF
TGCGCCAGCAGCCCCGGACTAGGGGGAGATACGCAGTATTTT
>NA|TRBJ2-5|TRBV6-5|many
CASSYERQTPFQYF
TGTGCCAGCAGTTACGAAAGACAGACCCCGTTCCAGTACTTC
>NA|TRBJ1-2|TRBV4-3|NA
CASSQGVGGYGYTF
TGCGCCAGCAGCCAAGGGGTGGGAGGGTATGGCTACACCTTC
>TRBD1|TRBJ2-7|TRBV20-1|few
CSARASLTGRYEDEQYF
TGCAGTGCTAGGGCGTCGCTGACAGGGAGATATGAGGACGAGCAGTACTTC
>TRBD1|TRBJ2-5|TRBV12-3/TRBV12-4|NA
CASSFGQGVETQYF
TGTGCCAGCAGTTTTGGACAGGGAGTTGAGACCCAGTACTTC
>NA|TRBJ2-3|TRBV20-1|NA
CSASFPGVSTDTQYF
TGCAGTGCTAGCTTCCCGGGGGTTAGCACAGATACGCAGTATTTT
>TRBD1|TRBJ1-5|TRBV5-1|NA
CASSPTGGRQPQHF
TGCGCCAGCAGCCCGACAGGGGGCCGGCAGCCCCAGCATTTT
>NA|TRBJ2-3|TRBV12-3/TRBV12-4|few
CASSLPRRFSTDTQYF
TGTGCCAGCAGTTTACCCCGGCGATTTAGCACAGATACGCAGTATTTT
>TRBD1|TRBJ2-3|TRBV29-1|few
CSVRSTGELYTDTQYF
TGCAGCGTTCGTTCAACAGGGGAACTTTACACAGATACGCAGTATTTT
>TRBD2|TRBJ2-7|TRBV3-1|many
CASSPGLAGSYEQYF
TGTGCCAGCAGCCCGGGACTAGCGGGGTCCTACGAGCAGTACTTC
>NA|TRBJ1-1|TRBV5-5|many
CASSPREIEAFF
TGTGCCAGCAGCCCACGGGAGATTGAAGCTTTCTTT
>NA|TRBJ2-4|TRBV20-1|few
CSARDVGRGAKNIQYF
TGCAGTGCTAGAGATGTGGGCCGAGGGGCCAAAAACATTCAGTACTTC
>TRBD1|TRBJ2-3|TRBV4-1|NA
CASSQEDRGVDTQYF
TGCGCCAGCAGCCAAGAAGACAGGGGCGTAGATACGCAGTATTTT
>TRBD1|TRBJ2-6|TRBV10-3|NA
CGISQSSSGQGAGGANVLTF
TGTGGCATCAGTCAATCCTCCTCGGGACAGGGGGCTGGTGGGGCCAACGTCCTGACTTTC
>NA|TRBJ2-1|TRBV7-9|few
CASRDPISQSEQFF
TGTGCCAGCCGAGATCCCATATCCCAGAGTGAGCAGTTCTTC
>NA|TRBJ1-4|TRBV6-2/TRBV6-3|NA
CASSYPKPTEVVF
TGTGCCAGCAGTTACCCGAAGCCGACCGAGGTGGTCTTT
>NA|TRBJ1-2|TRBV11-2|few
CASSLGRHNYGYTF
TGTGCCAGCAGCTTAGGCAGACATAACTATGGCTACACCTTC
>NA|TRBJ1-4|TRBV18|NA
CASSRQYNEKLFF
TGTGCCAGCTCCCGGCAGTATAATGAAAAACTGTTTTTT
>TRBD1|TRBJ2-1|TRBV11-3|NA
CASSLETGLNNEQFF
TGTGCCAGCAGCTTAGAGACAGGGCTCAACAATGAGCAGTTCTTC
>NA|TRBJ1-1|TRBV5-8|NA
CASSLVFGGARDTEAFF
TGTGCCAGCAGCTTAGTGTTCGGTGGGGCCCGGGACACTGAAGCTTTCTTT
>NA|TRBJ1-1|TRBV20-1|many
CSAREPGLNTEAFF
TGCAGTGCTAGAGAGCCCGGTTTGAACACTGAAGCTTTCTTT
>NA|TRBJ1-2|TRBV7-3|many
CASSQRDTARDYTF
TGTGCCAGCAGCCAAAGGGACACCGCCAGAGACTACACCTTC
>NA|TRBJ1-4|TRBV20-1|few
CSARGAGTYEKLFF
TGCAGTGCTAGAGGAGCCGGGACTTATGAAAAACTGTTTTTT
>NA|TRBJ1-1|TRBV4-3|few
CASSQERAVTEAFF
TGCGCCAGCAGCCAAGAGCGGGCGGTCACTGAAGCTTTCTTT
>NA|TRBJ1-1|TRBV12-3/TRBV12-4|NA
CASKTGRSTEAFF
TGTGCCAGCAAAACAGGGAGAAGCACTGAAGCTTTCTTT
>NA|TRBJ1-5|TRBV7-2|NA
CASSPRAGPQHF
TGTGCCAGCAGCCCTAGAGCGGGGCCCCAGCATTTT
>NA|TRBJ1-2|TRBV6-5|NA
CASRPPGEANYGYTF
TGTGCCAGCAGGCCCCCAGGGGAAGCTAACTATGGCTACACCTTC
>TRBD1|TRBJ2-3|TRBV5-1|few
CASSLGDRGPDTQYF
TGCGCCAGCAGCTTGGGGGACAGGGGGCCAGATACGCAGTATTTT
>TRBD1|TRBJ2-7|TRBV7-9|NA
CASSVDRGLYEQYF
TGTGCCAGCAGTGTGGACAGGGGGCTATACGAGCAGTACTTC
>NA|TRBJ1-4|TRBV6-5|NA
CASSYSITNEKLFF
TGTGCCAGCAGTTACTCGATAACTAATGAAAAACTGTTTTTT
>NA|TRBJ1-2|TRBV12-3/TRBV12-4|NA
CAAIGPEEGYTF
TGTGCCGCCATAGGCCCAGAGGAGGGCTACACCTTC
>NA|TRBJ2-3|TRBV28|NA
CASTSSGMLDTQYF
TGTGCCAGCACCTCTTCCGGGATGTTGGATACGCAGTATTTT
>NA|TRBJ2-6|TRBV12-3/TRBV12-4|many
CASTVGARGANVLTF
TGTGCCAGCACCGTAGGGGCGCGGGGGGCCAACGTCCTGACTTTC
>NA|TRBJ1-3|TRBV20-1|NA
CSARDASSGNTIYF
TGCAGTGCTAGAGACGCCAGCTCTGGAAACACCATATATTTT
>TRBD1|TRBJ1-1|TRBV6-6|NA
CASSRTGALNTEAFF
TGTGCCAGCAGCAGGACAGGGGCCTTGAACACTGAAGCTTTCTTT
>TRBD2|TRBJ2-3|TRBV5-1|many
CASQTSAGPTDTQYF
TGCGCCAGCCAGACTAGCGCGGGTCCCACAGATACGCAGTATTTT
>NA|TRBJ2-1|TRBV11-2|few
CASSLVMGGQGEQFF
TGTGCCAGCAGCTTAGTTATGGGGGGTCAGGGTGAGCAGTTCTTC
>NA|TRBJ1-4|TRBV11-2|NA
CASSLGRLNEKLFF
TGTGCCAGCAGCTTAGGGAGGCTAAATGAAAAACTGTTTTTT
>NA|TRBJ1-2|TRBV6-6|few
CASSYSTPGRFSNYGYTF
TGTGCCAGCAGTTACTCGACCCCCGGCAGGTTCTCTAACTATGGCTACACCTTC
>TRBD1|TRBJ1-2|TRBV6-5|few
CASRFGTGHGYTF
TGTGCCAGCAGGTTCGGGACAGGACACGGCTACACCTTC
>TRBD2|TRBJ2-7|TRBV6-2/TRBV6-3|NA
CASSDPLAGTYEQYF
TGTGCCAGCAGTGATCCTTTAGCGGGTACCTACGAGCAGTACTTC
>TRBD1|TRBJ1-5|TRBV12-3/TRBV12-4|NA
CASRYGQGPGQPQHF
TGTGCCAGCAGGTACGGACAGGGGCCAGGTCAGCCCCAGCATTTT
>NA|TRBJ1-5|TRBV11-2|NA
CASSLEFGGNQPQHF
TGTGCCAGCAGCTTAGAATTTGGGGGGAATCAGCCCCAGCATTTT
>NA|TRBJ1-1|TRBV4-3|NA
CASSQDRAGQTLNTEAFF
TGCGCCAGCAGCCAAGATCGGGCAGGGCAAACCTTGAACACTGAAGCTTTCTTT
>TRBD1|TRBJ2-5|TRBV20-1|once
CSAAGGRQETQYF
TGCAGTGCCGCAGGGGGACGGCAAGAGACCCAGTACTTC